Listed here are 17 T cell receptor beta chains from one sample, sequenced in a study of cytomegalovirus exposure and HLA in healthy donors. Sequencing used immunoSEQ multiplex PCR; TCRdb keeps in-frame clones, though not all of them. The table includes 95,000 to 150,000 clones, 94% detected once. The sequenced material came from PBMCs. All receptors come from a woman between 18 and 30 years old in good health and CMV-seronegative.

This chain uses TRBV28 with TRBJ2-7; D remains ambiguous. CDR1 MDHEN and CDR2 SYDVKM come from the germline V gene. The CDR3 extends over 12 amino acids. V was cut by 3 bases and J by 5 bases, with 8 bases left in between. In DNA, the CDR3 is TGTGCCAGCAGTTTGCTCTCGGACGAGCAGTACTTC. It encodes CASSLLSDEQYF.

Concerning this clone itself: Because the CDR3's place on the DNA is in doubt, the DNA is left out and the CDR3 is given as listed by TCRdb. The chain carries TRBV21-1 and TRBJ1-6; the D call in the table, TRBD1, was not verified against the DNA. TRBV21-1 is described as a pseudogene. The CDR3 has 14 amino acids, counting both end residues. Here the CDR3 reads CASSKVAAGSPLHF.

The gene calls are TRBV5-1 and TRBJ2-5; 7 bases are a match to TRBD2. The CDR3 is 15 residues long. The germline gives CDR1 SGHRS, CDR2 YFSETQ. J lost 1 base, V lost 3 bases, and 6 bases had no gene match. CDR3 residues: CASSSGGSTQETQYF. CDR3 bases: TGCGCCAGCAGCTCGGGGGGATCCACCCAAGAGACCCAGTACTTC.

The chain joins TRBV7-6 to TRBJ1-6; D is perhaps TRBD1 (6 bases). CDR3 length: 14 amino acids. Germline-derived CDR1 and CDR2 are SGHVS and FNYEAQ. V was cut by 4 bases and J by 9 bases, with 13 bases left in between. The CDR3 nucleotides are TGTGCCAGCAGCTCAACCAGGGGTACTTCACCCCTCCACTTT. Its protein is CASSSTRGTSPLHF.

The rearrangement joins TRBV30 to TRBJ1-2; 9 bases are shared with TRBD1. This CDR3 is built from 15 residues. Germline V gene lookup returns CDR1 GTSNPN and CDR2 SVGIG (reference sequence). After removal of 1 base from V and 4 bases from J, the junction contained 7 bases not matched to a gene. The CDR3 sequence: CAWSDPSTGGYGYTF. The CDR3 nucleotides read TGTGCCTGGAGTGATCCCTCGACAGGGGGCTATGGCTACACCTTC.

The CDR3 region has the DNA TGTGCCAGCAGCTTGGACAGAGAGATGAACACTGAAGCTTTCTTT. This translates into CASSLDREMNTEAFF. The chain links TRBV5-4 to TRBJ1-1, with no clear D. The CDR3 loop spans 15 amino acids. Germline CDR1 SGHNT, CDR2 YYREEE (reference sequence). The V end was cut by 0 bases, the J end by 0 bases, with 9 bases between.

The V gene is TRBV7-9, the J gene TRBJ1-2; the match to TRBD1 covers 8 bases. From germline, CDR1 is SEHNR and CDR2 FQNEAQ (reference sequence). The CDR3 consists of 16 residues. With 5 bases clipped from V and 2 bases from J, the junction kept 10 bases outside the gene matches. CDR3 in DNA: TGTGCCAGCAGCCCCGACGGACAGGGAAGAAACTATGGCTACACCTTC. Residues: CASSPDGQGRNYGYTF.

The chain recombines TRBV6-1 with TRBJ1-2; 7 bases agree with TRBD1. The germline V gene has CDR1 MNHNS and CDR2 SASEGT. The CDR3 extends over 15 amino acids. V was clipped by 1 base and J by 2 bases; unmatched bases: 4. As DNA, the CDR3 is TGTGCCAGCAGTGAAGGACAGGGAACAAACTATGGCTACACCTTC. Amino acids: CASSEGQGTNYGYTF.

This chain's CDR3 is CASSQDWLPNGELFF. The CDR3 nucleotides read TGCGCCAGCAGCCAAGATTGGCTCCCAAACGGGGAGCTGTTTTTT. The gene calls are TRBV4-1 and TRBJ2-2; no reliable D call. This CDR3 is built from 15 residues. V lost 0 bases and J lost 7, with 12 bases in between. Germline lookup yields CDR1 MGHRA and CDR2 YSYEKL.

This chain links TRBV6-5 with TRBJ1-4; no firm D call. Deletions cut 1 base from V and 7 bases from J, with 13 bases between. The V gene's germline CDR1 is MNHEY and CDR2 SVGAGI. This CDR3 contains 15 residues. The CDR3 nucleotides read TGTGCCAGCAGTTACTTAAGCGGAATTTCTGAAAAACTGTTTTTT. It translates to CASSYLSGISEKLFF.

This sequence joins TRBV6-1 and TRBJ2-2; perhaps TRBD1 as D (6 bases). Germline-derived CDR1 and CDR2 are MNHNS and SASEGT. The CDR3 consists of 17 residues. Trimming left V 4 bases short and J 3 bases short, with 18 bases between. In DNA form, the CDR3 reads TGTGCCAGCAGTGTGGCAAGAACTCAGGGGTACACCGGGGAGCTGTTTTTT. Translation: CASSVARTQGYTGELFF.

This rearrangement joins TRBV25-1 to TRBJ1-1, with a tentative D call TRBD1 (6 bases). The CDR3 loop spans 13 amino acids. Trimming stripped 5 bases from V and 3 bases from J, with 10 bases between. Germline values: CDR1 MGHDK, CDR2 SYGVNS. The CDR3 coding sequence is TGTGCCAGCAGTTCGACAGGCTACACTGAAGCTTTCTTT. This encodes CASSSTGYTEAFF.

The V and J genes are TRBV6-6 and TRBJ1-1, with no clear D. The CDR3 has 13 residues. The germline V gene encodes CDR1 MNHNY and CDR2 SVGAGI (reference sequence). V dropped 10 bases and J dropped 1 base, with 13 bases sitting between them. CDR3 nucleotides: TGTGCCACCTCGACAAACGGGAACACTGAAGCTTTCTTT. Translating gives CATSTNGNTEAFF.

The gene calls are TRBV10-2 and TRBJ1-2, with 9 bases aligning to TRBD1. The V and J ends lost 2 bases and 8 bases, in that order; junction bases with no gene match: 9. The CDR3 covers 15 residues. The germline CDR1 and CDR2 sequences are WSHSY and SAAADI. CDR3 in DNA: TGCGCCAGCAGTGAGATGGGACAGGGTATTGGAGGCTACACCTTC. Its protein is CASSEMGQGIGGYTF.

This chain connects TRBV5-1 to TRBJ1-1; D not certain. This CDR3 is built from 14 residues. The germline CDR1 and CDR2 sequences are SGHRS and YFSETQ. The V end lost 2 bases, the J end lost 4 bases, and 12 bases lay between the germline ends. CDR3 DNA: TGCGCCAGCAGCTTTGGGGAGTGGGGCACTGAAGCTTTCTTT. Translated, it gives CASSFGEWGTEAFF.

The chain's CDR3 is CAISRLHSTDTQYF. The CDR3 nucleotides read TGTGCCATCTCCAGACTCCATAGCACAGATACGCAGTATTTT. The chain employs TRBV10-3 and TRBJ2-3; D unresolved. Per the germline V gene, CDR1 is ENHRY and CDR2 is SYGVKD. The ends were cut back, 8 bases at V and 0 bases at J, with 12 bases in the middle. The CDR3 is 14 amino acids.

The CDR3 bases are TGTGCCAGCAGCTCACCGGGACAGCCTAATTCACCCCTCCACTTT. The encoded protein is CASSSPGQPNSPLHF. The chain employs TRBV7-2 and TRBJ1-6, with 7 bases lining up with TRBD1. CDR3 size: 15 residues. After removal of 4 bases from V and 6 bases from J, the junction contained 6 bases not matched to a gene. Germline-derived CDR1 and CDR2 are SGHTA and FQGNSA.